A single TCR beta chain is shown here with its context. The antigen remains undetermined. This sample was included in a study of cytomegalovirus exposure and HLA in healthy donors. The study, taken as a whole, reports: The CMV antigen specificity of a few CMV-associated chains was confirmed through in vitro analysis. Judged likely to be a sequencing artifact was a cluster of highly shared sequence variants. The authors later found most CMV-associated TCR beta chains appeared HLA-restricted.

At collection, donors were nominally healthy, but unrecorded immune exposures were probable. Amplification used 60 Vbeta primers and 13 Jbeta primers. Profiled with immunoSEQ multiplex PCR; TCRdb holds only in-frame clones, not every one. Among around 150,000 clones listed, 80% to 90% were seen once. The germline V and J ends were trimmed by 1 base and 5 bases, with 9 bases remaining between them. In germline, CDR1 is MGHRA, CDR2 YSYEKL. The CDR3 totals 13 residues. The sequenced sample was PBMCs. The TCR was taken from a boy aged 2 to 10 in good health and CMV-seronegative. The chain uses TRBV4-1 and TRBJ2-7; D is perhaps TRBD2 (7 bases). This CDR3 reads CASSQGGGHEQYF. CDR3 DNA: TGCGCCAGCAGCCAAGGCGGGGGCCACGAGCAGTACTTC.